The clone carrying this T cell receptor (beta chain) appeared a few times. Its antigen is as yet unknown. The data originate from a study of T-cell memory formation after mild COVID-19. Findings and limits, study-wide: CD4/CD8 balance characterized clones contracting day 15 to 85, and CD4+ skew characterized later expanders. Certain responding clones were present in pre-infection memory, suggesting participation of cross-reactive memory. The second-wave clones peaking on day 37 were not confirmed as SARS-CoV-2-specific.

V was shortened by 3 bases and J by 1 base, with 3 bases between the two germline ends. CDR1 is ENHRY, CDR2 SYGVKD, per germline. The CDR3 has 12 residues. 5'RACE with constant-segment primers yielded barcoded, UMI-tagged TCR alpha and TCR beta cDNA libraries. One entry per CDR3 protein results from TCRdb running MiXCR on the 5' RACE reads. The sample has nearly 350,000 distinct CDR3 sequences; about an eighth are singletons. This receptor was obtained from a man younger than 30 who had mild COVID-19 (a few samples of this study predate the infection). Cell type and time point are not known. Input material: PBMCs or a T cell subset sorted from them (not recorded which). This chain uses TRBV10-3 with TRBJ1-1; D not resolved. In DNA form, the CDR3 reads TGTGCCATCAGTGACGGGAACACTGAAGCTTTCTTT. This sequence encodes CAISDGNTEAFF.